This T cell receptor (beta chain) was recorded in a study of OX40 agonist ivuxolimab in advanced cancers. Overall study: The patients' treatment was ivuxolimab, an agonistic anti-OX40 (CD134) antibody.

As regards this clone: Its antigen remains unknown.

This table comes from immunoSEQ multiplex PCR, and its TCRdb copy is limited to in-frame clones, with some not included. Of more than 30,000 clones detected, 70% to 90% appear once; the ten largest clones hold under 30%. V lost 2 bases, J lost 8 bases, and 13 bases lay in between. Germline assignment: CDR1 ENHRY and CDR2 SYGVKD. The CDR3 contains 14 residues. Study-wide results and caveats: Among the lowest peripheral clonal expansion occurred in 0.1-3.0 mg/kg partial responders.

The chain joins TRBV10-3 to TRBJ1-3; D is unclear. Source: CD4+ or CD8+ T cells sorted from blood, taken in a trial of the OX40 agonist ivuxolimab. This clonotype was obtained from an adult with an advanced solid tumor such as melanoma, head and neck, liver or kidney cancer. The CDR3 nucleotides are TGTGCCATCAGTGAGCAGCGACGCCCAGACACCATATATTTT. It translates to CAISEQRRPDTIYF.